What follows describes a single T cell receptor beta chain. Its matching antigen is unknown. The CDR3 is 14 residues long. Germline CDR1 and CDR2: SGHRS and YFSETQ. V was pared by 1 base and J by 2 bases, with 8 bases between. This entry is derived from a study of CD8 T cells in ankylosing spondylitis. The study's findings and limits: As reported, disease-linked clones showed significant enrichment in matched ankylosing spondylitis synovial fluid. It appeared that ankylosing spondylitis blood was characterized by a TCR beta motif of several highly homologous variants.

TCR beta libraries were made by quantitative 5'-RACE with molecular barcodes. From the 5' RACE reads, TCRdb called clonotypes with MiXCR, one entry per CDR3 protein. Among 230,000 or so distinct CDR3 sequences listed, 18% were seen once. Sequencing was carried out using blood, either unsorted or a sorted T cell fraction (not recorded which). J is TRBJ2-3 and V is TRBV5-1; no definite D call. The source of this sequence is a male donor with ankylosing spondylitis or in good health (not recorded which). CDR3 protein: CASSLNRFTDTQYF. The CDR3 DNA follows: TGCGCCAGCAGCTTGAACAGATTCACAGATACGCAGTATTTT.